This T cell receptor (beta chain) comes out of a study of identical twins (TCRdb year 2016). Notes on the research overall: The study deep-sequenced TCR alpha and beta repertoires from monozygotic twins, unrelated adults of various ages and cord blood to test whether fetal clonotypes persist. To rule out contamination, the twin experiments were replicated at different times with different library preparation protocols.

Every donor was a healthy Caucasian. The twin cohort consisted of three pairs of female monozygotic twins, all aged 18 to 29 years. Peripheral blood mononuclear cells were the source from which RNA for the TCR libraries was isolated. Libraries were built with 5' RACE. This sample was sequenced with an Illumina HiSeq 2000. Template switching introduced a universal primer binding site; the final cDNA contained a unique molecular identifier, enabling accurate counting of TCR cDNA molecules. Specific primers in the conserved constant-segment region were used to synthesize first-strand cDNA for the TCR alpha and beta chains. To control for contamination, every cDNA library carried two barcodes: a SMART-Mk sample barcode plus Illumina barcodes. Two successive PCR steps introduced TruSeq adapter sequences along with Illumina sample barcodes. TCR alpha and beta cDNA libraries were sequenced on the Illumina HiSeq platform with custom primers. Per the authors' processing: MiGEC was used to process raw reads and extract unique molecular identifiers, and MiXCR was used to find CDR3 positions. For each individual, recombination models were inferred using an EM algorithm with the repgenHMM and IGoR tools. The tcR package in R was used for shared clonotype analysis, with sharing normalized by the product of cloneset sizes. To study raw recombination free of thymic and clonal selection effects, out-of-frame nonproductive sequences were analyzed. TCRdb reprocessed the public reads (quality trimming at Q25 with fastp, clone calling with MiXCR) and kept in-frame beta chains. Every CDR3 protein is listed once, alongside the most common genes and DNA of its rows. TCRdb's processing, not the study's, gives the V and J calls here. The sample contains some 900,000 distinct CDR3 sequences, approximately 13% of them found a single time. The top ten constitute 1.5% to 2% of the sample.

Broad study findings and their caveats: Compared with coincidental sharing between unrelated individuals, an excess of low generation-probability sequences was observed among out-of-frame TCR alpha sequences shared between twins. Zero-insertion analyses could be partly confounded by invariant T cells such as MAIT and iNKT, although diverse VJ usage argued against such confounding for most clonotypes. The excess sharing between twins in beta out-of-frame sequences was weaker because fewer shared sequences reduced the signal-to-noise ratio. Fewer insertions were carried by abundant cord blood beta clonotypes; a weaker similar trend was observed in young adult naive repertoires, while no such trend was observed in memory repertoires. Because the same donors could not be followed over many years, conclusions were based on cross-sectional statistical analysis. In monozygotic twins, out-of-frame TCR alpha sharing was systematically underestimated by recombination models, although the models agreed with sharing between unrelated individuals.

From the cysteine through the phenylalanine, the CDR3 covers 15 amino acids. The only DNA kept is the CDR3, 45 bases in frame from the first base. In the germline V gene, CDR1 corresponds to MNHNS and CDR2 to SASEGT. V is cut by 6 bases and J by 5 bases, and the space between the germline ends is 17 bases. On this clonotype itself: Its target antigen remains unknown. No quality values exist for individual bases; no much larger clone is one base distant.

This same sample was also part of a study on yellow fever vaccine responses in identical twins. The second paper further reports: The authors reported that the T cell response to vaccination in identical twins appeared partly convergent and partly personalized. In identical twins, the study followed T cell clones that responded to the vaccine with precision.

The receptor comes from a woman aged 18-29 years in good health. The chain employs TRBV6-1 and TRBJ2-1; the D gene cannot be resolved reliably. Specimen: PBMCs. The CDR3 region: CASSHHYRPDNEQFF. In nucleotide form, the sequence is TGTGCCAGCAGCCACCATTATAGGCCGGACAATGAGCAGTTCTTC.